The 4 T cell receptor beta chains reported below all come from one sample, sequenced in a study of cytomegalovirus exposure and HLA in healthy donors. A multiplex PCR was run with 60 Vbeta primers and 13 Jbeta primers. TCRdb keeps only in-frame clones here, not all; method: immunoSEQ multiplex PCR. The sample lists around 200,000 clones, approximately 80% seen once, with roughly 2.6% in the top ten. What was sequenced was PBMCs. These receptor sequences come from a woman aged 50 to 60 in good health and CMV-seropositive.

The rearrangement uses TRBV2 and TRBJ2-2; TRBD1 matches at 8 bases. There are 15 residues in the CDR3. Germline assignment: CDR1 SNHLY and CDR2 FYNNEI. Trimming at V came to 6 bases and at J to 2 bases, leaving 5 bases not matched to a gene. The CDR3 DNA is TGTGCCAGCAGCCCCGGGACAGGAAACACCGGGGAGCTGTTTTTT. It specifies CASSPGTGNTGELFF.

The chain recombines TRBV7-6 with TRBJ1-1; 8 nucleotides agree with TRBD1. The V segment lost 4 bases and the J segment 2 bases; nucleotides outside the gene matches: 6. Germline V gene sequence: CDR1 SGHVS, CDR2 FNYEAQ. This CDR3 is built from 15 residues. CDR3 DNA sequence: TGTGCCAGCAGCTCTCAACAGGGGGTAAACACTGAAGCTTTCTTT. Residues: CASSSQQGVNTEAFF.

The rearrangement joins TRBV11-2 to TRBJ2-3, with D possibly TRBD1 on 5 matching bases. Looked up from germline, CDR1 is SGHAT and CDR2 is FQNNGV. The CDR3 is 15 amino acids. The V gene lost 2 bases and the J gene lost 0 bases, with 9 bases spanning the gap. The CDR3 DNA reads TGTGCCAGCAGCTTAAGGGGTTTTAGCACAGATACGCAGTATTTT. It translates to CASSLRGFSTDTQYF.

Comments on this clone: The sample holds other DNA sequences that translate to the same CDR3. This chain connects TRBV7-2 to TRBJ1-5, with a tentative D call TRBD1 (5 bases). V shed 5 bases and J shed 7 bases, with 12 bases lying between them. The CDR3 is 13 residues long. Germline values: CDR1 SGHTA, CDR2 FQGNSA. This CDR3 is CASSLSGGQPQHF. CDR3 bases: TGTGCCAGCAGCCTCTCGGGGGGACAGCCCCAGCATTTT.